This TCR beta chain stems from a study of identical twins. TCRdb independently ran MiXCR on the 5' RACE reads; one entry per CDR3 protein. The table has under 900,000 distinct CDR3 sequences, over 15% seen once. V lost 0 bases and J lost 1, with 9 bases in between. The CDR3 is 16 residues long. The germline gives CDR1 MNHEY, CDR2 SVGAGI. This clonotype was found a few times. In addition, the sample was reused for a study of T cells expressing NK-cell markers.

The specimen was PBMCs. This receptor was taken from a woman under 30 in good health. The chain employs TRBV6-5 and TRBJ2-2; unclear D gene. DNA for the CDR3: TGTGCCAGCAGTTACTCGAATCCCAGGAACACCGGGGAGCTGTTTTTT. Protein sequence: CASSYSNPRNTGELFF.